These 11 T cell receptor beta chains came from one sample sequenced in a study of T cells in Graves' hyperthyroidism and ophthalmopathy. The investigators amplified TCR beta CDR3 regions from RNA transcripts. First-round RT-PCR of the TCR CDR3 relied on the HTBI primer set. TCRdb independently ran MiXCR on the multiplex PCR reads; one entry per CDR3 protein. Found here are about 350,000 distinct CDR3 sequences, 15% to 20% of them singletons; the top ten hold about 16%. Input material: blood. Source of these receptors: a woman between 35 and 50 years old with Graves' ophthalmopathy.

This clonotype was seen repeatedly, ten times or more. V and J are TRBV5-1 and TRBJ1-5; D remains ambiguous. The CDR3 is 14 residues long. V was cut by 0 bases and J by 5 bases, with 9 bases left in between. Germline V gene data show CDR1 as SGHRS and CDR2 as YFSETQ. This chain's CDR3 is CASSLEVGHQPQHF. CDR3 coding DNA: TGCGCCAGCAGCTTGGAGGTTGGGCATCAGCCCCAGCATTTT.

This rearrangement joins TRBV19 to TRBJ1-2; D is unclear. Germline V CDR1 and CDR2: LNHDA, SQIVND (reference sequence). The CDR3 runs 13 residues. V was trimmed by 7 bases and J by 4 bases, leaving 13 bases between them. The CDR3 nucleotides are TGTGCCAGTACCTTGGATTCCGTCTATGGCTACACCTTC. As protein: CASTLDSVYGYTF.

This clonotype appeared many times. This chain uses TRBV11-2 with TRBJ2-2, with 8 bases that match TRBD1. The CDR3 runs to 17 residues. Germline-derived CDR1 and CDR2 are SGHAT and FQNNGV. Trimming took 3 bases from V and 4 from J; bases not matched to a gene: 10. CDR3 loop: CASSFLTGTGGTGELFF. CDR3 DNA sequence: TGTGCCAGCAGCTTCCTCACCGGCACAGGGGGCACCGGGGAGCTGTTTTTT. Supplemented by reference TRBV11-2 and TRBJ2-2, the full variable domain reads EAGVAQSPRYKIIEKRQSVAFWCNPISGHATLYWYQQILGQGPKLLIQFQNNGVVDDSQLPKDRFSAERLKGVDSTLKIQPAKLEDSAVYLCASSFLTGTGGTGELFFGEGSRLTVL.

V is TRBV6-1 and J is TRBJ2-5; D tentatively fits TRBD1 or TRBD2 (7 bases each). Germline CDR1 MNHNS, CDR2 SASEGT. The CDR3 totals 15 residues. Deletions cut 4 bases from V and 5 bases from J, with 17 bases between. The CDR3 DNA reads TGTGCCAGCAGTGGACAGGGAGGGTACGGGGAGACCCAGTACTTC. It encodes CASSGQGGYGETQYF.

The sample holds many counts of this clonotype. The chain combines TRBV27 with TRBJ1-2; 7 positions match TRBD1. Germline V lookup: CDR1 MNHEY, CDR2 SMNVEV (reference sequence). The CDR3 runs to 14 residues. V lost 1 base, J lost 8 bases, and 7 bases stayed unmatched. The DNA for the CDR3 is TGTGCCAGCAGTTTATTCTCCGGACAGGAGGGCTACACCTTC. This codes for CASSLFSGQEGYTF.

This clonotype was counted many times. This rearrangement joins TRBV30 to TRBJ1-5; D gene uncertain. The V end was cut by 1 base, the J end by 4 bases, with 14 bases between. This CDR3 contains 15 residues. Germline V gene sequence: CDR1 GTSNPN, CDR2 SVGIG (reference sequence). Here the CDR3 DNA reads TGTGCCTGGAGTGGAATGAGGTCAGATAATCAGCCCCAGCATTTT. Translated: CAWSGMRSDNQPQHF.

The chain recombines TRBV10-2 with TRBJ2-7; TRBD2 matches at 7 bases. CDR1 is WSHSY, CDR2 SAAADI, per germline. The CDR3 is made up of 13 amino acids. The CDR3 is CASQEGTNYEQYF. The CDR3 nucleotides are TGCGCGAGCCAGGAGGGGACTAACTACGAGCAGTACTTC.

This clonotype was recorded at least ten times. This chain joins TRBV5-6 and TRBJ2-5; a possible D gene is TRBD1 (6 bases). Germline V gene lookup returns CDR1 SGHDT and CDR2 YYEEEE. V was shortened by 4 bases and J by 1 base, with 17 bases between the two germline ends. The CDR3 is 16 amino acids. CDR3 nucleotides: TGTGCCAGCAGCCAAGATACAGGGACCATCCAAGAGACCCAGTACTTC. It translates to CASSQDTGTIQETQYF. Supplemented by reference TRBV5-6 and TRBJ2-5, the full variable domain reads DAGVTQSPTHLIKTRGQQVTLRCSPKSGHDTVSWYQQALGQGPQFIFQYYEEEERQRGNFPDRFSGHQFPNYSSELNVNALLLGDSALYLCASSQDTGTIQETQYFGPGTRLLVL.

This clonotype was counted many times. The V gene is TRBV11-2, the J gene TRBJ2-7; 7 bases fit TRBD1. V was pared by 5 bases and J by 3 bases, with 7 bases of the junction left unmatched. CDR1 and CDR2 (germline): SGHAT, FQNNGV. CDR3 length: 14 amino acids. For the CDR3, the DNA is TGTGCCAGCAGCCGCCAGGGGGAACTCTACGAGCAGTACTTC. Residues: CASSRQGELYEQYF.

This chain uses TRBV24-1 with TRBJ2-2; TRBD2 aligns across 7 bases. CDR3 size: 15 residues. Trimming cost V 6 bases and J 3 bases; bases outside gene matches: 6. Germline V gives CDR1 KGHDR, CDR2 SFDVKD. CDR3 sequence (DNA): TGTGCCACCAGTTCAGCGGGGCTCGACACCGGGGAGCTGTTTTTT. It encodes CATSSAGLDTGELFF.

Worth noting for this clonotype: Being one base from a much bigger clone, this may be a read error. CDR3 sequence (DNA): TGTGCCAGCAGCCAAGTTGGGGGCAGGTCTGTCACTGAAGCTTTCTTT. Encoded protein: CASSQVGGRSVTEAFF. The rearrangement uses TRBV3-1 and TRBJ1-1, with a tentative D call TRBD1 (6 bases). Looked up from germline, CDR1 is LGHDT and CDR2 is YNNKEL (reference sequence). This CDR3 contains 16 residues. The V end was cut by 1 base, the J end by 4 bases, with 16 bases between.